The 26 T cell receptor beta chains reported below all come from one sample, sequenced in a study of patients and donors after allogeneic stem cell transplantation. Each CDR3 protein gets one entry after TCRdb re-called the RT-PCR reads with MiXCR. The repertoire holds 70,000 to 85,000 distinct CDR3 sequences, about 30% seen once, with about 30% in the top ten. Source material: blood, either unsorted or a sorted T cell fraction (not recorded which). These receptor sequences come from a human donor who was either an allogeneic HSCT recipient or a stem cell or donor lymphocyte infusion donor (not recorded which). It is not recorded whose cells these are; they may come from a transplant donor.

The rearrangement links TRBV25-1 to TRBJ2-5; 10 nucleotides line up with TRBD2. The germline V gene encodes CDR1 MGHDK and CDR2 SYGVNS. The CDR3 runs 15 residues. The ends lost 5 bases at V and 2 bases at J; junction bases unmatched: 5. The CDR3: CASSWTSGAQETQYF. For the CDR3, the DNA is TGTGCCAGCAGTTGGACTAGCGGAGCTCAAGAGACCCAGTACTTC.

The chain recombines TRBV12-3 or TRBV12-4 with TRBJ1-4, with TRBD1 as a possible D gene (5 bases). The CDR3 consists of 13 residues. Trimming removed 8 bases from V and 4 bases from J, with 11 bases in between. CDR3: CASGRGFNEKLFF. The CDR3 DNA sequence: TGTGCCAGCGGACGGGGCTTTAATGAAAAACTGTTTTTT.

V usage is TRBV20-1 and J usage is TRBJ2-7; possibly TRBD2 for D (6 bases). The CDR3 spans 12 residues. Per germline, CDR1 DFQATT and CDR2 SNEGSKA (reference sequence). This CDR3 is CSYSGGTYEQYF. CDR3 coding DNA: TGCTCCTACTCCGGGGGAACCTACGAGCAGTACTTC.

V gene TRBV4-1 combines with J gene TRBJ2-2; D call uncertain. Germline CDR1 reads MGHRA; CDR2 reads YSYEKL. This CDR3 contains 17 residues. Trimming left V 5 bases short and J 2 bases short, with 18 bases between. The DNA for the CDR3 is TGCGCCAGCAGCGATCTCTTCGGTCCCGCCAACACCGGGGAGCTGTTTTTT. Protein product: CASSDLFGPANTGELFF.

A few counts support this clonotype. This chain uses TRBV7-9 with TRBJ2-7; D perhaps matches TRBD2 (5 bases). CDR3 size: 15 residues. Germline CDR1 SEHNR, CDR2 FQNEAQ (reference sequence). Trimming took off 6 bases at V and 3 bases at J, with 18 bases between the two ends. CDR3 in DNA: TGTGCCAGCAGTCGAGTGTTAGCGCTGTTCTACGAGCAGTACTTC. It specifies CASSRVLALFYEQYF.

In the case of this clonotype: This may be a read error: a much more frequent sequence differs by one nucleotide. The chain joins TRBV7-9 to TRBJ2-1; D ambiguous. Trimming cost V 5 bases and J 9 bases, with 11 bases left between them. This CDR3 has 12 residues. Germline V CDR1 and CDR2: SEHNR, FQNEAQ (reference sequence). The CDR3 protein is CASSQKRAEQFF. CDR3 nucleotides: TGTGCCAGCAGCCAAAAAAGAGCTGAGCAGTTCTTC.

The chain links TRBV18 to TRBJ1-1; D is undetermined. CDR3 length equals 13 residues. Germline CDR1 reads KGHSH; CDR2 reads LQKENI. The V gene lost 4 bases and the J gene lost 8 bases, with 14 bases spanning the gap. The CDR3 sequence: CASSQGMKVEAFF. The CDR3 bases are TGTGCCAGCTCACAAGGCATGAAAGTGGAAGCTTTCTTT. Filled out from reference TRBV18 and TRBJ1-1, the complete variable domain reads NAGVMQNPRHLVRRRGQEARLRCSPMKGHSHVYWYRQLPEEGLKFMVYLQKENIIDESGMPKERFSAEFPKEGPSILRIQQVVRGDSAAYFCASSQGMKVEAFFGQGTRLTVV.

This clonotype has more than one count but fewer than ten. CDR3 residues: CASSISRTLAKNIQYF. The CDR3 bases are TGTGCCAGCAGCATCTCTAGAACCCTAGCCAAAAACATTCAGTACTTC. The chain combines TRBV12-3 or TRBV12-4 with TRBJ2-4; D unresolved. The V end lost 6 bases, the J end lost 0 bases, and 15 bases lay between the germline ends. The CDR3 runs 16 residues.

This clonotype was picked up a small number of times. This rearrangement joins TRBV11-2 to TRBJ1-1, with D maybe TRBD1 (6 bases). CDR3 length: 17 amino acids. CDR1 and CDR2 (germline): SGHAT, FQNNGV. V was cut by 5 bases and J by 1 base, with 20 bases left in between. The CDR3 DNA reads as TGTGCCAGCAGCCAGAAGGGGGTTAAGGTTCCGAACACTGAAGCTTTCTTT. Its protein is CASSQKGVKVPNTEAFF.

This chain links TRBV12-3 or TRBV12-4 with TRBJ1-2, with D unresolved. V was pared by 7 bases and J by 0 bases, with 15 bases between. The CDR3 contains 15 residues. The CDR3 bases are TGTGCCAGCACCCCCTGGCGGGAACCTAACTATGGCTACACCTTC. This codes for CASTPWREPNYGYTF.

The CDR3 reads CASSSGLAGGTDTQYF. In nucleotides, the CDR3 is TGTGCCAGCAGCTCGGGACTAGCGGGGGGCACAGATACGCAGTATTTT. The chain couples TRBV7-2 to TRBJ2-3, with 14 positions matching TRBD2. Losses at the gene ends were 4 bases for V and 1 base for J; bases not matched to a gene: 1. Germline CDR1 and CDR2: SGHTA and FQGNSA. CDR3 length equals 16 residues.

The chain couples TRBV2 to TRBJ1-1; 7 bases fit TRBD1. This CDR3 comprises 13 residues. V was clipped by 7 bases and J by 6 bases; unmatched bases: 8. Germline lookup yields CDR1 SNHLY and CDR2 FYNNEI. The CDR3 is CASKLDRSSEAFF. CDR3 in DNA: TGTGCCAGCAAGCTGGACAGGAGCTCTGAAGCTTTCTTT.

Turning to this clonotype: A much larger clone is a single base away; this may be a read error. The chain combines TRBV16 with TRBJ1-5; 10 bases are a match to TRBD1. The length of the CDR3 is 15 residues. CDR1 and CDR2 (germline): KGHSY, FQNENV. CDR3 sequence reads: CTSSPTGGGNQPQHF. In DNA, the CDR3 is TGTACCAGCAGCCCGACAGGGGGCGGCAATCAGCCCCAGCATTTT.

This clonotype was observed a few times. This chain connects TRBV13 to TRBJ1-2; 10 positions match TRBD1. The germline V gene encodes CDR1 PRHDT and CDR2 FYEKMQ (reference sequence). The CDR3 runs 18 residues. V trimming: 4 bases; J trimming: 7 bases; junction bases outside the gene matches: 18. This chain's CDR3 is CASSSLGTGDLRSRGYTF. DNA of the CDR3: TGTGCCAGCAGCTCCCTGGGGACAGGGGACCTAAGGTCTCGTGGCTACACCTTC.

In this sample, this clonotype turned up a few times. The chain uses TRBV6-2 or TRBV6-3 and TRBJ1-2; tentative D call: TRBD1 (5 bases). This CDR3 spans 14 amino acids. The V gene lost 1 base and the J gene lost 7 bases, with 13 bases spanning the gap. Germline CDR1 is MNHEY and CDR2 is SVGEGT. The CDR3 DNA sequence: TGTGCCAGCAGTTACTTCGACAGTCAAGGTGGCTACACCTTC. It is translated as CASSYFDSQGGYTF.

The table lists this clonotype with a few counts. CDR3 residues: CASSQGPSYGYTF. The CDR3 DNA reads TGCGCCAGCAGCCAAGGTCCATCGTATGGCTACACCTTC. The genes are TRBV4-1 and TRBJ1-2; D gene unclear. In germline, CDR1 is MGHRA, CDR2 YSYEKL. CDR3 length equals 13 residues. Trimming took off 1 base at V and 5 bases at J, with 8 bases between the two ends.

This clonotype was observed many times. This sequence joins TRBV9 and TRBJ2-7; 7 bases match TRBD2. The germline gives CDR1 SGDLS, CDR2 YYNGEE. The ends lost 3 bases at V and 3 bases at J; junction bases unmatched: 9. The CDR3 totals 15 residues. CDR3 amino acids: CASSASSGPVYEQYF. DNA for the CDR3: TGTGCCAGCAGCGCCTCTAGCGGCCCTGTCTACGAGCAGTACTTC.

The V call is TRBV5-1, the J call TRBJ1-1; 10 nucleotides match TRBD1. This CDR3 is built from 17 residues. After removal of 2 bases from V and 4 bases from J, the junction contained 11 bases not matched to a gene. Germline V CDR1 and CDR2: SGHRS, YFSETQ. The CDR3 region is CASSLGDRGLFGTEAFF. Written as DNA, the CDR3 is TGCGCCAGCAGCTTAGGGGACAGGGGCCTTTTTGGCACTGAAGCTTTCTTT.

This clonotype came up a few times. The V gene is TRBV19, the J gene TRBJ1-4, with D perhaps matching TRBD1 (5 bases). The length of the CDR3 is 14 residues. Per the germline V gene, CDR1 is LNHDA and CDR2 is SQIVND (reference sequence). Trimming removed 4 bases from V and 0 bases from J, with 6 bases in between. CDR3 DNA sequence: TGTGCCAGTAGTACGACAGCAACTAATGAAAAACTGTTTTTT. It specifies CASSTTATNEKLFF.

The rearrangement links TRBV15 to TRBJ2-7; 10 bases map to TRBD2. V lost 0 bases, J lost 4 bases, and 9 bases stayed unmatched. Germline V gives CDR1 LNHNV, CDR2 YYDKDF (reference sequence). CDR3 length: 17 amino acids. The CDR3 DNA reads as TGTGCCACCAGCAGAGACCCAGGACTAGCGGTTTCATACGAGCAGTACTTC. Residues: CATSRDPGLAVSYEQYF.

The chain carries TRBV5-1 and TRBJ2-3; unclear D gene. Between the trimmed V and J ends, which lost 3 bases and 7 bases, there was a span of 9 bases. The CDR3 spans 12 residues. Germline-derived CDR1 and CDR2 are SGHRS and YFSETQ. This chain's CDR3 is CASSSDFYTQYF. CDR3 nucleotide sequence: TGCGCCAGCAGCTCGGATTTTTATACGCAGTATTTT.

The chain carries TRBV12-3 or TRBV12-4 and TRBJ1-2; weak D call: TRBD1 (5 bases). This CDR3 contains 13 residues. V was shortened by 4 bases and J by 7 bases, with 13 bases between the two germline ends. The CDR3 DNA reads TGTGCCAGCAGTTCGGGACCGAGGACTGGCTACACCTTC. Protein product: CASSSGPRTGYTF.

This clonotype was counted only a few times. The chain recombines TRBV29-1 with TRBJ2-7; 7 bases line up with TRBD1. This CDR3 spans 15 amino acids. The J segment lost 5 bases and the V segment lost 0 bases, leaving 10 bases of the junction unmatched. Germline assignment: CDR1 SQVTM and CDR2 ANQGSEA. CDR3 amino acids: CSVEDGTESTHEQYF. For the CDR3, the DNA is TGCAGCGTTGAAGATGGGACAGAAAGCACCCACGAGCAGTACTTC.

The chain employs TRBV5-1 and TRBJ1-1; no definite D call. The CDR3 sequence is 16 residues long. Germline loops: CDR1 SGHRS, CDR2 YFSETQ. Trimming removed 1 base from V and 0 bases from J, with 13 bases in between. The DNA for the CDR3 is TGCGCCAGCAGCTTGACGGCGGCACGGATGAACACTGAAGCTTTCTTT. It translates to CASSLTAARMNTEAFF.

This rearrangement joins TRBV5-1 to TRBJ2-7, with TRBD1 matching 8 bases. CDR3 length: 16 residues. V lost 0 bases and J lost 0; bases outside the gene matches: 5. Germline V gives CDR1 SGHRS, CDR2 YFSETQ. CDR3 in amino acids: CASSLVGQVVSYEQYF. Here the CDR3 DNA reads TGCGCCAGCAGCTTGGTGGGACAGGTAGTCTCCTACGAGCAGTACTTC.

CDR3 nucleotides: TGTGCCAGCAGTTACGAAGGGGCCAGCCTAGCCAAAAACATTCAGTACTTC. Translating gives CASSYEGASLAKNIQYF. This chain links TRBV6-2 or TRBV6-3 with TRBJ2-4, with a weak D call TRBD1 (5 bases). The CDR3 totals 17 residues. Germline CDR1 is MNHEY and CDR2 is SVGEGT. Trimming left V 2 bases short and J 0 bases short, with 14 bases between.